These 21 T cell receptor beta chains share one sample of origin, sequenced in a study of response to subunit inactivated influenza vaccine. TCRdb called the RT-PCR reads again in MiXCR, with one record for every CDR3 protein. The sample lists approximately 730,000 distinct CDR3 sequences; 11% to 15% were seen once. The sequences come from PBMCs from blood, collected less than 15 days before vaccination. The receptors shown here come from a man between 45 and 60 years old who received an inactivated influenza vaccine.

This clonotype occurred a few times. This chain connects TRBV12-3 or TRBV12-4 to TRBJ2-1; 10 bases fit TRBD1. The CDR3 is 17 residues long. V trimming: 5 bases; J trimming: 3 bases; junction bases outside the gene matches: 10. CDR3 region: CASSPRLTGGVYNEQFF. The CDR3 DNA reads as TGTGCCAGCAGTCCCCGGCTGACAGGGGGCGTCTACAATGAGCAGTTCTTC.

V gene TRBV20-1 combines with J gene TRBJ2-1, with D perhaps being TRBD1 or TRBD2 (6 bases each). V was shortened by 3 bases and J by 6 bases, with 18 bases between the two germline ends. CDR1 is DFQATT and CDR2 is SNEGSKA in the germline V gene (reference sequence). The CDR3 extends over 15 amino acids. The CDR3 reads CSASPTGRIGNEQFF. CDR3 bases: TGCAGTGCTAGCCCAACAGGGAGGATCGGCAATGAGCAGTTCTTC.

Ten or more counts support this clonotype. This rearrangement joins TRBV11-1 to TRBJ2-2, with D perhaps TRBD1 (6 bases). Trimming shortened V by 5 bases and J by 0 bases, and 13 bases separated the two germline ends. Germline CDR1 is SGHAT and CDR2 is FQDESV (reference sequence). The CDR3 length is 16 residues. The CDR3 region is CASSPLRGANTGELFF. Written as DNA, the CDR3 is TGTGCCAGCAGCCCCCTCAGGGGCGCGAACACCGGGGAGCTGTTTTTT.

This clonotype was counted only a few times. The rearrangement links TRBV5-4 to TRBJ1-1; weak D call: TRBD1 (5 bases). Germline CDR1 is SGHNT and CDR2 is YYREEE (reference sequence). V was clipped by 3 bases and J by 3 bases, with 9 bases between them. This CDR3 has 13 amino acids. This CDR3 reads CASSWGPYTEAFF. CDR3 nucleotide sequence: TGTGCCAGCAGCTGGGGACCGTACACTGAAGCTTTCTTT.

This clonotype was detected a few times. This sequence joins TRBV29-1 and TRBJ1-2; TRBD1 aligns across 12 bases. Germline V gene lookup returns CDR1 SQVTM and CDR2 ANQGSEA. This CDR3 comprises 13 residues. V was pared by 6 bases and J by 8 bases, with 7 bases of the junction left unmatched. CDR3: CSVRDRGLGGYTF. The CDR3 DNA sequence: TGCAGCGTCCGGGACAGGGGGCTTGGAGGCTACACCTTC.

This clonotype was detected a few times. J is TRBJ2-7 and V is TRBV5-1; 7 nucleotides match TRBD1. In germline, CDR1 is SGHRS, CDR2 YFSETQ. V gave up 0 bases and J gave up 0 bases; unmatched junction bases: 3. The CDR3 is made up of 15 amino acids. DNA for the CDR3: TGCGCCAGCAGCTTGGGGGGACAGCCCTCCTACGAGCAGTACTTC. Translation gives CASSLGGQPSYEQYF.

The CDR3: CSATRGVRRNQPQHF. CDR3 bases: TGCAGTGCAACTCGGGGGGTTCGCCGCAATCAGCCCCAGCATTTT. The chain has TRBV20-1 and TRBJ1-5; possible D gene TRBD1, 5 bases. Germline CDR1 reads DFQATT; CDR2 reads SNEGSKA (reference sequence). This CDR3 region has 15 residues. Trimming removed 6 bases from V and 2 bases from J, with 17 bases in between.

The V call is TRBV6-5, the J call TRBJ1-6, with D perhaps matching TRBD1 (6 bases). Per germline, CDR1 MNHEY and CDR2 SVGAGI. This CDR3 is 15 amino acids long. V dropped 0 bases and J dropped 7 bases, with 10 bases sitting between them. CDR3 region: CASSYSIQGNSPLHF. CDR3 DNA: TGTGCCAGCAGTTACTCGATACAGGGCAATTCACCCCTCCACTTT.

This clonotype was recorded at least ten times. The CDR3 protein is CAWDDTDSNNEQFF. As DNA, the CDR3 is TGTGCCTGGGACGATACCGACAGTAACAATGAGCAGTTCTTC. The V gene is TRBV30, the J gene TRBJ2-1, with D possibly TRBD1 on 5 matching bases. CDR1 and CDR2 (germline): GTSNPN, SVGIG (reference sequence). This CDR3 comprises 14 residues. V lost 5 bases and J 5 bases, leaving 16 bases between the germline ends.

This clonotype occurred a few times. This chain uses TRBV20-1 with TRBJ2-5; no clear D. The V and J ends lost 4 bases and 4 bases respectively, with 16 bases between them. The CDR3 sequence is 14 residues long. Germline V CDR1 and CDR2: DFQATT, SNEGSKA (reference sequence). Written as DNA, the CDR3 is TGCAGTGCTATATATTGGCACCTGGGAGAGACCCAGTACTTC. Protein sequence: CSAIYWHLGETQYF.

The chain links TRBV28 to TRBJ2-7, with unresolved D. CDR1 and CDR2 (germline): MDHEN, SYDVKM. The CDR3 totals 15 residues. V lost 3 bases and J 3 bases, leaving 15 bases between the germline ends. CDR3 amino acids: CASSFFRLRDYEQYF. CDR3 nucleotides: TGTGCCAGCAGTTTCTTCCGACTTAGGGACTACGAGCAGTACTTC.

Only a few counts were recorded for this clonotype. The DNA of the CDR3 is TGTGCCAGCAGCCCCAGACAGGGGATTAACGAGCAGTACTTC. This encodes CASSPRQGINEQYF. J is TRBJ2-7 and V is TRBV3-1; 8 nucleotides line up with TRBD1. The length of the CDR3 is 14 residues. Germline loops: CDR1 LGHDT, CDR2 YNNKEL (reference sequence). Trimming cost V 4 bases and J 5 bases; bases outside gene matches: 7.

This clonotype was recorded at least ten times. The V and J genes are TRBV12-3 or TRBV12-4 and TRBJ1-6; the D gene is possibly TRBD1 (6 bases). V was pared by 3 bases and J by 7 bases, with 10 bases between. This CDR3 is built from 14 residues. As DNA, the CDR3 is TGTGCCAGCAGTTTTGAGGGGGAAAATTCACCCCTCCACTTT. It specifies CASSFEGENSPLHF.

This clonotype was observed a few times. V gene TRBV29-1 combines with J gene TRBJ2-7, with TRBD2 matching over 13 bases. This CDR3 is built from 17 residues. Germline V lookup: CDR1 SQVTM, CDR2 ANQGSEA. The ends lost 1 base at V and 4 bases at J; junction bases unmatched: 10. The DNA for the CDR3 is TGCAGCGTTGAAGGGGCTACTAGCGGGGGGGCCTCTTACGAGCAGTACTTC. Protein: CSVEGATSGGASYEQYF.

This clonotype turned up a few times. V and J are TRBV20-1 and TRBJ2-1, with a weak D call TRBD2 (5 bases). Germline assignment: CDR1 DFQATT and CDR2 SNEGSKA (reference sequence). V shed 2 bases and J shed 10 bases, with 12 bases lying between them. The CDR3 has 12 amino acids. CDR3 nucleotide sequence: TGCAGTGCTAGATTACGGGGTGCCGAGCAGTTCTTC. Its translation: CSARLRGAEQFF.

The CDR3 nucleotides are TGTGCCAGCATCTTTGACCGAAAAGAGGGCGAGCAGTACTTC. This sequence encodes CASIFDRKEGEQYF. The chain joins TRBV11-1 to TRBJ2-7; D is perhaps TRBD2 (5 bases). This CDR3 is 14 amino acids long. The V gene lost 7 bases and the J gene lost 6 bases, with 19 bases spanning the gap. Germline V gene data show CDR1 as SGHAT and CDR2 as FQDESV (reference sequence).

This clonotype has only a few counts. The chain uses TRBV6-5 and TRBJ2-1, with TRBD2 matching over 12 bases. J gave up 6 bases and V 2 bases, and 5 bases lay outside the gene matches. Germline V gene sequence: CDR1 MNHEY, CDR2 SVGAGI. This CDR3 comprises 16 residues. The CDR3 DNA reads as TGTGCCAGCAGTTACCTGAGACTAGCGGGAGTCAATGAGCAGTTCTTC. Translation gives CASSYLRLAGVNEQFF.

This clonotype was counted a few times. The V gene is TRBV15, the J gene TRBJ2-1; D is unclear. The CDR3 is 14 amino acids. The germline V gene has CDR1 LNHNV and CDR2 YYDKDF (reference sequence). V gave up 0 bases and J gave up 4 bases, with 7 bases separating them. The CDR3 loop reads CATSRDGRYNEQFF. CDR3 nucleotides: TGTGCCACCAGCAGAGATGGGCGGTACAATGAGCAGTTCTTC.

The table lists this clonotype with a few counts. The V call is TRBV5-1, the J call TRBJ2-2; 7 bases line up with TRBD1. Trimming took 4 bases from V and 2 from J; bases not matched to a gene: 8. The CDR3 is 16 amino acids. Germline V gives CDR1 SGHRS, CDR2 YFSETQ. The chain's CDR3 is CASSLTGTVNTGELFF. In DNA, the CDR3 is TGCGCCAGCAGCCTGACCGGGACAGTTAACACCGGGGAGCTGTTTTTT.

This clonotype has a handful of counts. The chain uses TRBV7-9 and TRBJ2-1; the D gene is possibly TRBD1 (6 bases). CDR1 is SEHNR, CDR2 FQNEAQ, per germline (reference sequence). V was shortened by 5 bases and J by 2 bases, with 16 bases between the two germline ends. The CDR3 extends over 16 amino acids. The CDR3: CASSKSRQAPYNEQFF. The CDR3 coding sequence is TGTGCCAGCAGCAAATCTCGACAGGCCCCCTACAATGAGCAGTTCTTC.

This clonotype came up a few times. The chain combines TRBV2 with TRBJ2-1; 14 nucleotides agree with TRBD2. The V gene end was trimmed by 6 bases and the J gene end by 6 bases; junction bases not matched to a gene: 7. The CDR3 runs 16 residues. The germline V gene encodes CDR1 SNHLY and CDR2 FYNNEI. In nucleotides, the CDR3 is TGTGCCAGCAGACGACTAGCGGGGGGGCGAGGCAATGAGCAGTTCTTC. Translation gives CASRRLAGGRGNEQFF.